The 6 T cell receptor beta chains reported below all come from one sample, sequenced in a study of CD4+ T cells in melanoma. Only in-frame clones appear in the TCRdb table, and some are missing; sequencing was by immunoSEQ multiplex PCR. The sample includes tens of thousands of clones, 60% to 75% of them seen just once. The sequencing input was tumor tissue. Source of these receptors: a human donor with melanoma.

CDR3 nucleotides: TGTGCCAGCAGCTCGGCCAGGGTCTATGGCTACACCTTC. The encoded protein is CASSSARVYGYTF. The gene calls are TRBV6-5 and TRBJ1-2, with a weak D call TRBD1 (5 bases). The V gene's germline CDR1 is MNHEY and CDR2 SVGAGI. The CDR3 totals 13 residues. Trimming took off 6 bases at V and 4 bases at J, with 12 bases between the two ends.

The chain recombines TRBV18 with TRBJ1-2; D gene ambiguous. Germline values: CDR1 KGHSH, CDR2 LQKENI. CDR3 length equals 14 residues. Trimming cost V 5 bases and J 6 bases, with 16 bases left between them. The CDR3 nucleotides are TGTGCCAGCTCAGCCGGCATCGACGAAAATGGCTACACCTTC. This codes for CASSAGIDENGYTF. The complete variable domain, with remaining parts taken from reference TRBV18 and TRBJ1-2, reads NAGVMQNPRHLVRRRGQEARLRCSPMKGHSHVYWYRQLPEEGLKFMVYLQKENIIDESGMPKERFSAEFPKEGPSILRIQQVVRGDSAAYFCASSAGIDENGYTFGSGTRLTVV.

The chain recombines TRBV7-9 with TRBJ1-4; maybe TRBD1 (5 bases). The length of the CDR3 is 12 residues. The germline CDR1 and CDR2 sequences are SEHNR and FQNEAQ (reference sequence). V was trimmed by 3 bases and J by 7 bases, leaving 6 bases between them. The DNA of the CDR3 is TGTGCCAGCAGCTTTGGGGGTGAAAAACTGTTTTTT. Amino acid sequence: CASSFGGEKLFF.

This sequence joins TRBV5-1 and TRBJ2-2; D is perhaps TRBD2 (6 bases). The ends were cut back, 2 bases at V and 5 bases at J, with 7 bases in the middle. The CDR3 has 13 amino acids. CDR1 is SGHRS, CDR2 YFSETQ, per germline. The CDR3 protein is CASSFGGTGELFF. In DNA form, the CDR3 reads TGCGCCAGCAGCTTCGGGGGAACCGGGGAGCTGTTTTTT. The full variable domain, in which reference TRBV5-1 and TRBJ2-2 provide the parts outside the CDR3, is KAGVTQTPRYLIKTRGQQVTLSCSPISGHRSVSWYQQTPGQGLQFLFEYFSETQRNKGNFPGRFSGRQFSNSRSEMNVSTLELGDSALYLCASSFGGTGELFFGEGSRLTVL.

V gene TRBV18 combines with J gene TRBJ2-7, with 9 bases lining up with TRBD1. After removal of 3 bases from V and 5 bases from J, the junction contained 5 bases not matched to a gene. This CDR3 comprises 14 residues. Per germline, CDR1 KGHSH and CDR2 LQKENI. The CDR3 sequence is CASSPRDRANEQYF. The CDR3, as DNA: TGTGCCAGCTCACCCCGGGACAGGGCCAACGAGCAGTACTTC. Looking up the rest from reference TRBV18 and TRBJ2-7 gives the full variable domain: NAGVMQNPRHLVRRRGQEARLRCSPMKGHSHVYWYRQLPEEGLKFMVYLQKENIIDESGMPKERFSAEFPKEGPSILRIQQVVRGDSAAYFCASSPRDRANEQYFGPGTRLTVT.

This chain links TRBV27 with TRBJ1-5; the match to TRBD1 covers 7 bases. V shed 1 base and J 6 bases; nucleotides not matched to a gene: 3. The CDR3 spans 14 residues. Germline values: CDR1 MNHEY, CDR2 SMNVEV (reference sequence). CDR3 in DNA: TGTGCCAGCAGTTTATTGACAGGGTCTCAGCCCCAGCATTTT. Translating it yields CASSLLTGSQPQHF.